Shown below are 8 T cell receptor beta chains from a single sample sequenced in a study of tumor-infiltrating lymphocytes in primary liver carcinoma. Unsorted whole blood supplied the RNA, and germline DNA was extracted too. TCR beta cDNA was made from roughly 450 ng total RNA with a constant-region primer. Three rounds of nested multiplex PCR with slightly modified ARM-PCR produced TCR beta libraries. Forward primers for TRBV1-TRBV30 and a C-beta reverse primer served the first two PCR rounds, at about 11 cycles each. TCRdb used MiXCR to reprocess the multiplex PCR reads, holding one entry per CDR3 protein. This sample carries 310,000 or so distinct CDR3 sequences, around three fifths of them seen once, and the ten largest clones take 5% to 6.5%. The sequenced sample consisted of peripheral blood. Receptor source: a man aged 40-49 years with primary liver carcinoma and hepatitis B virus infection.

To note about this clonotype: The junction differs from germline at one of its ends, possibly a read error. This chain joins TRBV7-9 and TRBJ1-4; maybe TRBD1 (5 bases). The CDR3 spans 13 residues. Germline V gives CDR1 SEHNR, CDR2 FQNEAQ (reference sequence). The CDR3 is CASSLAGHEKLSF. The CDR3, as DNA: TGTGCCAGCAGCTTAGCGGGGCATGAAAAACTGTCTTTT.

V is TRBV6-1 and J is TRBJ2-1; D tentatively reads TRBD1 or TRBD2 (6 bases each). The CDR3 covers 17 residues. V gave up 7 bases and J gave up 1 base, with 20 bases separating them. CDR1 and CDR2 from the germline V gene are MNHNS and SASEGT. The CDR3 bases are TGTGCCAGCACTCGGCAGGGGACTTTGGGTTCCTACAATGAGCAGTTCTTC. It encodes CASTRQGTLGSYNEQFF.

Points on this clonotype: The junction departs from germline at one end; a sequencing error may be responsible. The rearrangement joins TRBV7-9 to TRBJ2-4; the D is unclear. The length of the CDR3 is 11 residues. The V gene's germline CDR1 is SEHNR and CDR2 FQNEAQ (reference sequence). The CDR3 DNA reads TGTGCCAGCAGCTTAGGCGGCTCTCACAACTTC. It translates to CASSLGGSHNF.

Concerning this clonotype: It is likely a read error, because the conserved phenylalanine at the end of the CDR3 is missing. This chain joins TRBV5-1 and TRBJ2-7; D not resolved. CDR1 and CDR2 (germline): SGHRS, YFSETQ. The CDR3 runs 15 residues. V was clipped by 0 bases and J by 5 bases, with 15 bases between them. In DNA form, the CDR3 reads TGCGCCAGCAGCTTGGCCAGTCAGCCGATGAACGAGCAGTACCTC. Residues: CASSLASQPMNEQYL.

This clonotype was counted a few times. The chain is built from TRBV4-1 and TRBJ2-3; 11 bases fit TRBD1. The CDR3 covers 15 residues. CDR1 is MGHRA and CDR2 is YSYEKL in the germline V gene. With 1 base clipped from V and 4 bases from J, the junction kept 1 base outside the gene matches. This CDR3 reads CASSQADRGPDTQYF. The CDR3 nucleotides read TGCGCCAGCAGCCAAGCGGACAGGGGGCCAGATACGCAGTATTTT.

This clonotype was counted a few times. The chain uses TRBV5-4 and TRBJ1-4; D may be TRBD1 (5 bases). Between the trimmed V and J ends, which lost 1 base and 4 bases, there was a span of 14 bases. The CDR3 is 16 residues long. Germline loops: CDR1 SGHNT, CDR2 YYREEE (reference sequence). The CDR3 is CASSLNPTGGNEKLFF. The CDR3 DNA follows: TGTGCCAGCAGCTTGAATCCCACAGGTGGTAATGAAAAACTGTTTTTT.

A remark on this clonotype: Sequence at one end of the junction differs from germline and may be a read error. The V and J genes are TRBV11-3 and TRBJ2-2, with 7 bases lining up with TRBD2. Germline V gene data show CDR1 as SGHNT and CDR2 as YENEEA. The CDR3 has 14 amino acids. CDR3 coding DNA: TGTGCCGGCAGCTTACGGCTAGCGGCCGGGAAGCTGTTTTTT. It translates to CAGSLRLAAGKLFF.

For this clonotype: A much larger clone differs from this one at a single base, so this may be a read error. The chain combines TRBV6-6 with TRBJ2-2; D call uncertain. Germline loops: CDR1 MNHNY, CDR2 SVGAGI (reference sequence). This CDR3 contains 14 residues. CDR3 coding DNA: TGTACCAGCAGTTACGATATACCGACCGGGGAGCTGTTTTTT. This codes for CTSSYDIPTGELFF.